The sequence of this T cell receptor (beta chain) was determined in a study of T-cell memory formation after mild COVID-19. This clonotype came up many times. TCRdb redid the calling of the 5' RACE reads with MiXCR, one entry per CDR3 protein. This sample has roughly 600,000 distinct CDR3 sequences; about a sixth occur once, and the top ten carry around 12%. Trimming left V 4 bases short and J 4 bases short, with 16 bases between. Germline V lookup: CDR1 LGHNA, CDR2 YSLEER. CDR3 length equals 15 residues. The sample was PBMCs or a T cell subset sorted from them (not recorded which). This clonotype was obtained from an adult woman who had mild COVID-19 (a few samples of this study predate the infection). Cell type and time point are not known. This chain uses TRBV4-3 with TRBJ1-1; D unresolved. CDR3 sequence (DNA): TGCGCCAGCAGCCCTTCGTGGGGAGTCGGCACTGAAGCTTTCTTT. Translated, it gives CASSPSWGVGTEAFF.